The next 20 T cell receptor beta chains were all read from a single sample in a study of control samples from healthy donors and cancer patients. Using immunoSEQ multiplex PCR, the repertoire was profiled, and TCRdb retains in-frame clones only, with some absent. Of 90,000 to 100,000 clones detected, 79% appear once; the ten largest clones hold more than 9%. Material: blood. The source of these receptors is a woman aged 25 to 39 in good health.

V is TRBV9 and J is TRBJ1-2, with TRBD1 as a possible D gene (5 bases). This CDR3 contains 15 residues. From germline, CDR1 is SGDLS and CDR2 YYNGEE. V dropped 4 bases and J dropped 8 bases, with 21 bases sitting between them. CDR3 sequence (DNA): TGTGCCAGCAGCCTAACAAATTGGGGGGGTGGCGGCTACACCTTC. This gives the protein CASSLTNWGGGGYTF.

This clone was counted a few times. J is TRBJ2-1 and V is TRBV5-1; D uncertain. Germline V CDR1 and CDR2: SGHRS, YFSETQ. The CDR3 is made up of 12 amino acids. Between the trimmed V and J ends, which lost 1 base and 8 bases, there was a span of 7 bases. CDR3 amino acids: CASSLMEHEQFF. Here the CDR3 DNA reads TGCGCCAGCAGCTTGATGGAACATGAGCAGTTCTTC.

The chain uses TRBV2 and TRBJ2-3, with D possibly TRBD2 on 5 matching bases. Germline CDR1 is SNHLY and CDR2 is FYNNEI. The CDR3 extends over 16 amino acids. Trimming left V 4 bases short and J 0 bases short, with 14 bases between. CDR3 in amino acids: CASSVGLAASTDTQYF. The CDR3 coding sequence is TGTGCCAGCAGTGTAGGCCTAGCAGCTAGCACAGATACGCAGTATTTT.

This clone was observed once. J is TRBJ2-3 and V is TRBV5-5; TRBD1 matches at 11 bases. This CDR3 is built from 12 residues. Losses at the gene ends were 5 bases for V and 14 bases for J; bases not matched to a gene: 7. Germline V gives CDR1 SGHKS, CDR2 YYEKEE (reference sequence). The CDR3 reads CASSPGTGGRYF. CDR3 in DNA: TGTGCCAGCAGTCCCGGGACAGGGGGACGGTATTTT.

This chain uses TRBV11-2 with TRBJ1-1; D might be TRBD1 (5 bases). Trimming removed 3 bases from V and 11 bases from J, with 25 bases in between. CDR1 is SGHAT, CDR2 FQNNGV, per germline. This CDR3 has 16 residues. In nucleotides, the CDR3 is TGTGCCAGCAGCTTGATGGGGCCGGAACTCGGTAAAGAGGCTTTCTTT. Translated: CASSLMGPELGKEAFF. Based on the CDR3 plus reference TRBV11-2 and TRBJ1-1, the full variable domain is EAGVAQSPRYKIIEKRQSVAFWCNPISGHATLYWYQQILGQGPKLLIQFQNNGVVDDSQLPKDRFSAERLKGVDSTLKIQPAKLEDSAVYLCASSLMGPELGKEAFFGQGTRLTVV.

V and J are TRBV14 and TRBJ1-3, with 7 bases fitting TRBD1. CDR1 is SGHDN, CDR2 FVKESK, per germline. V shed 2 bases, J shed 0 bases, and the junction held 10 bases outside the gene matches. CDR3 length: 18 amino acids. This chain's CDR3 is CASSQLMPDRTSGNTIYF. For the CDR3, the DNA is TGTGCCAGCAGCCAACTCATGCCGGACAGGACCTCTGGAAACACCATATATTTT.

This clone has more than one count but fewer than ten. The chain is built from TRBV5-4 and TRBJ2-5; TRBD1 matches at 10 bases. The CDR3 consists of 16 residues. CDR1 is SGHNT, CDR2 YYREEE, per germline (reference sequence). V shed 3 bases, J shed 5 bases, and the junction held 10 bases outside the gene matches. Written as DNA, the CDR3 is TGTGCCAGCAGCTCCTCCCCGACAGGGGGCAAGGAGACCCAGTACTTC. It encodes CASSSSPTGGKETQYF. Using reference TRBV5-4 and TRBJ2-5 for the parts outside the CDR3, the full variable domain is ETGVTQSPTHLIKTRGQQVTLRCSSQSGHNTVSWYQQALGQGPQFIFQYYREEENGRGNFPPRFSGLQFPNYSSELNVNALELDDSALYLCASSSSPTGGKETQYFGPGTRLLVL.

The chain recombines TRBV6-6 with TRBJ2-6; no definite D call. The CDR3 consists of 12 residues. The germline V and J ends were trimmed by 10 bases and 4 bases, with 8 bases remaining between them. CDR1 MNHNY and CDR2 SVGAGI come from the germline V gene (reference sequence). CDR3 protein: CATLRGANVLTF. The CDR3 DNA sequence: TGTGCCACTCTTCGGGGGGCCAACGTCCTGACTTTC.

The rearrangement uses TRBV28 and TRBJ2-1; the match to TRBD1 covers 7 bases. Germline V gene data show CDR1 as MDHEN and CDR2 as SYDVKM. J gave up 7 bases and V 5 bases, and 17 bases lay outside the gene matches. The CDR3 is 17 amino acids. The CDR3 protein is CASSPLTGQVTQNEQFF. In DNA, the CDR3 is TGTGCCAGCAGTCCCTTAACCGGACAGGTTACACAAAATGAGCAGTTCTTC. Supplemented by reference TRBV28 and TRBJ2-1, the full variable domain reads DVKVTQSSRYLVKRTGEKVFLECVQDMDHENMFWYRQDPGLGLRLIYFSYDVKMKEKGDIPEGYSVSREKKERFSLILESASTNQTSMYLCASSPLTGQVTQNEQFFGPGTRLTVL.

This clone was detected a few times. The genes are TRBV12-1 and TRBJ1-4; the table's TRBD1 call for D was not verified on the DNA. TRBV12-1 is described as a pseudogene. The CDR3 loop spans 15 amino acids. DNA of the CDR3: TGTGCCAGCAGCCAAAGGGGTAGGACTAATGAAAAACTGTTTTTT. Encoded protein: CASSQRGRTNEKLFF.

This clone was seen a handful of times. The rearrangement links TRBV25-1 to TRBJ1-2; no clear D. V was clipped by 6 bases and J by 2 bases, with 10 bases between them. Germline V gene lookup returns CDR1 MGHDK and CDR2 SYGVNS. The CDR3 runs 13 residues. CDR3 nucleotides: TGTGCCAGCAGCGTAGGAGTGAACTATGGCTACACCTTC. This sequence encodes CASSVGVNYGYTF.

The genes are TRBV30 and TRBJ1-2; D may be TRBD1 (5 bases). Trimming pared 3 bases from V and 0 bases from J, leaving 17 bases between. The CDR3 runs to 16 residues. CDR1 is GTSNPN, CDR2 SVGIG, per germline (reference sequence). CDR3 nucleotide sequence: TGTGCCTGGAGCAGAGGATGGGGCCAAGCTAACTATGGCTACACCTTC. It codes for CAWSRGWGQANYGYTF.

The J gene is TRBJ1-2, the V gene TRBV6-5; 9 nucleotides agree with TRBD1. This CDR3 has 12 amino acids. V was clipped by 5 bases and J by 8 bases; unmatched bases: 3. Per germline, CDR1 MNHEY and CDR2 SVGAGI. For the CDR3, the DNA is TGTGCCAGCAGTAGGACAGGGGTCGGCTACACCTTC. Its translation: CASSRTGVGYTF.

This chain links TRBV24-1 with TRBJ2-3, with D perhaps TRBD2 (6 bases). The CDR3 consists of 16 residues. With 4 bases removed from V and 2 bases from J, the gap between germline ends came to 15 bases. The V gene's germline CDR1 is KGHDR and CDR2 SFDVKD. The CDR3 loop is CATSDPRDFPTDTQYF. In DNA, the CDR3 is TGTGCCACCAGTGACCCCCGGGACTTTCCCACAGATACGCAGTATTTT.

This chain links TRBV4-3 with TRBJ1-5; 7 nucleotides line up with TRBD1. Germline lookup yields CDR1 LGHNA and CDR2 YSLEER. This CDR3 is 14 amino acids long. V lost 0 bases to trimming and J lost 6 bases; unmatched junction nucleotides: 2. DNA for the CDR3: TGCGCCAGCAGCCAAGACAGGGGGGGTCAGCCCCAGCATTTT. Amino acid sequence: CASSQDRGGQPQHF.

The table lists this clone with a few counts. The V and J genes are TRBV2 and TRBJ1-6; a possible D gene is TRBD1 (6 bases). The CDR3 sequence is 14 residues long. Germline V lookup: CDR1 SNHLY, CDR2 FYNNEI. The V end lost 6 bases, the J end lost 9 bases, and 15 bases lay between the germline ends. DNA of the CDR3: TGTGCCAGCAGCGGGGGCGGGGTTACTTCACCCCTCCACTTT. It translates to CASSGGGVTSPLHF.

This rearrangement joins TRBV10-3 to TRBJ2-5, with 8 bases lining up with TRBD1. This CDR3 is 13 amino acids long. V trimming: 9 bases; J trimming: 5 bases; junction bases outside the gene matches: 8. Looked up from germline, CDR1 is ENHRY and CDR2 is SYGVKD. The CDR3 DNA is TGTGCCATAAAGACAGGGGTCGTTGAGACCCAGTACTTC. Translating gives CAIKTGVVETQYF.

V and J are TRBV2 and TRBJ2-1; D is undetermined. The CDR3 covers 14 residues. The V and J ends lost 7 bases and 5 bases respectively, with 15 bases between them. Germline CDR1 SNHLY, CDR2 FYNNEI. The CDR3 sequence is CASITDLSDNEQFF. CDR3 sequence (DNA): TGTGCCAGCATTACGGACCTATCCGACAATGAGCAGTTCTTC.

The CDR3 DNA reads TGTGCCAGCAGCTTGGCGGGGGCGGTCGAGCAGTACTTC. It encodes CASSLAGAVEQYF. The chain combines TRBV5-4 with TRBJ2-7; the D gene could be TRBD1 or TRBD2 (6 bases each). Trimming left V 0 bases short and J 6 bases short, with 10 bases between. The CDR3 consists of 13 residues. Germline V gene lookup returns CDR1 SGHNT and CDR2 YYREEE (reference sequence).

The CDR3 coding sequence is TGTGCCAGCAGCAACCGAGAAGACACTGAAGCTTTCTTT. It is translated as CASSNREDTEAFF. The V call is TRBV5-4, the J call TRBJ1-1, with no clear D. V lost 4 bases to trimming and J lost 3 bases, with 10 bases between them. Germline V gene data show CDR1 as SGHNT and CDR2 as YYREEE (reference sequence). The CDR3 contains 13 residues.